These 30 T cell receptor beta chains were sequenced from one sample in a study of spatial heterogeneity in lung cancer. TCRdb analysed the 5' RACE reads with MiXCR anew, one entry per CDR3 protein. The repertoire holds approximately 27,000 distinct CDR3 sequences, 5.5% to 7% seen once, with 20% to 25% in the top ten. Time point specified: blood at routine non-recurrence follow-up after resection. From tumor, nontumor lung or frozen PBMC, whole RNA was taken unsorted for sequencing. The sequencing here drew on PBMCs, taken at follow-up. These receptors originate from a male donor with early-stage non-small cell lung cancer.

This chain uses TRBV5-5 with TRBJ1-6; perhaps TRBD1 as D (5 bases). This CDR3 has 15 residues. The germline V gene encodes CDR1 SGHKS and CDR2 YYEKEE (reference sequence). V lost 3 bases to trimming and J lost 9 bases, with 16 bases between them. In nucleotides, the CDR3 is TGTGCCAGCAGCTCATGGACTGTCGGGGGTTCACCCCTCCACTTT. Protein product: CASSSWTVGGSPLHF.

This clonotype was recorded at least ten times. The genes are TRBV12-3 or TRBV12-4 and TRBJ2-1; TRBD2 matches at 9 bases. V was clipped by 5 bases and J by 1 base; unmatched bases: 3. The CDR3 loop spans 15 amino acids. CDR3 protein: CASSPSGTSYNEQFF. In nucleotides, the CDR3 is TGTGCCAGCAGTCCTAGCGGGACATCCTACAATGAGCAGTTCTTC.

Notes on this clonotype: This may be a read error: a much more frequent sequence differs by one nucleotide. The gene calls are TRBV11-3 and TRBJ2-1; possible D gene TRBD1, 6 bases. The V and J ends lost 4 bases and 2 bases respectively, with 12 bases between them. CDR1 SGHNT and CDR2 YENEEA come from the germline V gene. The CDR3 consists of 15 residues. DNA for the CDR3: TGTGCCAGCAGCTCGGACAGTATAACCTACAATGAGCAGTTCTTC. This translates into CASSSDSITYNEQFF.

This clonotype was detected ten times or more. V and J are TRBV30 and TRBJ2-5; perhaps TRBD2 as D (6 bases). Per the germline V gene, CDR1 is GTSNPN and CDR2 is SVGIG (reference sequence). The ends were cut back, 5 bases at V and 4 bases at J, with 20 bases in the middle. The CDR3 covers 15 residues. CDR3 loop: CAWGGLLGLRETQYF. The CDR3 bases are TGTGCCTGGGGGGGACTGCTGGGGCTTCGAGAGACCCAGTACTTC.

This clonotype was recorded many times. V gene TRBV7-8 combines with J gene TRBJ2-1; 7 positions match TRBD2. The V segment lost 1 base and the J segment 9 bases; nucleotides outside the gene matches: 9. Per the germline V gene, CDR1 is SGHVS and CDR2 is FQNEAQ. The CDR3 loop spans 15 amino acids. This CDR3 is CASSLVGAGVIEQFF. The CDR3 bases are TGTGCCAGCAGCTTAGTAGGGGCGGGGGTGATTGAGCAGTTCTTC.

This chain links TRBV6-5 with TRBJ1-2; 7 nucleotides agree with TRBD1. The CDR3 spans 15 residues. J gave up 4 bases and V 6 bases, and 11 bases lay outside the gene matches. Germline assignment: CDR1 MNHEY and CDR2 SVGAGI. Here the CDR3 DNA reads TGTGCCAGCAGCCATCAGGGGGGGTTGATCTATGGCTACACCTTC. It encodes CASSHQGGLIYGYTF.

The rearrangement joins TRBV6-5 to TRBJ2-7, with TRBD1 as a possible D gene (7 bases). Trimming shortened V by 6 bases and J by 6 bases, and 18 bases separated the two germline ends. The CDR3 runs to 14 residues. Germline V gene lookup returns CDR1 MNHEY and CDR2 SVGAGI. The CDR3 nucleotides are TGTGCCAGCAGCCGCCGGACAGGAGGGGCCGAGCAGTACGTC. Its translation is CASSRRTGGAEQYV.

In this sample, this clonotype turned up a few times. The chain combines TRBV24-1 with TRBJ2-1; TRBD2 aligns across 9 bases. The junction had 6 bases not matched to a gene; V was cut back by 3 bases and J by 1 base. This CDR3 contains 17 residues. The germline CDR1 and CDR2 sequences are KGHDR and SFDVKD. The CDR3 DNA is TGTGCCACCAGTGATCAGCGGGAGGTCCGGTCCTACAATGAGCAGTTCTTC. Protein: CATSDQREVRSYNEQFF.

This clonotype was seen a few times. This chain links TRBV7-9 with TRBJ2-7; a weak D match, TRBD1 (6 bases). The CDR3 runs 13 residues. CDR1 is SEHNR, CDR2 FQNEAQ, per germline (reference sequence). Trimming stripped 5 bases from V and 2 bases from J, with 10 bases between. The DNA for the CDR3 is TGTGCCAGCAGCCGTAGACAGGCCTACGAGCAGTACTTC. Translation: CASSRRQAYEQYF.

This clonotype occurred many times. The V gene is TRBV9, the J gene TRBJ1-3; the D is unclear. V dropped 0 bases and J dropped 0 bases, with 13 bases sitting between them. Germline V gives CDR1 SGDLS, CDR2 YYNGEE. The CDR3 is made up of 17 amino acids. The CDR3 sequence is CASSVEGTRFSGNTIYF. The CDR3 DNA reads TGTGCCAGCAGCGTAGAGGGAACCCGATTCTCTGGAAACACCATATATTTT. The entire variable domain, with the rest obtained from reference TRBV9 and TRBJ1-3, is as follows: DSGVTQTPKHLITATGQRVTLRCSPRSGDLSVYWYQQSLDQGLQFLIQYYNGEERAKGNILERFSAQQFPDLHSELNLSSLELGDSALYFCASSVEGTRFSGNTIYFGEGSWLTVV.

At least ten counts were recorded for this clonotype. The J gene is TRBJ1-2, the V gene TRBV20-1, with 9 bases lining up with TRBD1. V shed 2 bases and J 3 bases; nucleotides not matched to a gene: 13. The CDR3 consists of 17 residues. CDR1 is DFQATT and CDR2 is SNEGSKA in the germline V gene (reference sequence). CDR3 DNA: TGCAGTGCTAGAAAGCGTCATTACGACAGGGGGTACTATGGCTACACCTTC. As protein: CSARKRHYDRGYYGYTF.

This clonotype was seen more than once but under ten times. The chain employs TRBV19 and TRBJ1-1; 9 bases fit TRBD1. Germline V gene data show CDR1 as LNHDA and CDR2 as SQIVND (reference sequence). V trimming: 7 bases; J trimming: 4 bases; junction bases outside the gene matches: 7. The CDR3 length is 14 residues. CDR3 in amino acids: CASTETGGATEAFF. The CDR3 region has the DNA TGTGCCAGTACCGAGACAGGGGGGGCCACTGAAGCTTTCTTT.

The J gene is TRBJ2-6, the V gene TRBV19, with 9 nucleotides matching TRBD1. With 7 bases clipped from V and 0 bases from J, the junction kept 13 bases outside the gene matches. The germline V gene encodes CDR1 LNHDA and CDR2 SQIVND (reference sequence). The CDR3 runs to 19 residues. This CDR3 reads CASIRGQGIGGSGANVLTF. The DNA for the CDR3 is TGTGCCAGTATAAGGGGACAGGGAATTGGGGGCTCTGGGGCCAACGTCCTGACTTTC.

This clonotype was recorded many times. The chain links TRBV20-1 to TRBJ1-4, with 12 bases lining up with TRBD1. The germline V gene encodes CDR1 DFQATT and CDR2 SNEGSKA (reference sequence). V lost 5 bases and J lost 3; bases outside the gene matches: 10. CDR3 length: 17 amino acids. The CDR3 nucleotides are TGCAGTGCTGTACCCCGGGACAGGGGGCGGGCTAATGAAAAACTGTTTTTT. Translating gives CSAVPRDRGRANEKLFF.

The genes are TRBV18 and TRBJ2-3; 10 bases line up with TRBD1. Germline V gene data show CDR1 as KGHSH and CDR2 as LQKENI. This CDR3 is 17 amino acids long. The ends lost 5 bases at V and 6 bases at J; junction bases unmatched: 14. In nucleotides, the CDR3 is TGTGCCAGCTCATCCCCGGGACAGGGGACCAGAATGGATACGCAGTATTTT. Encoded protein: CASSSPGQGTRMDTQYF.

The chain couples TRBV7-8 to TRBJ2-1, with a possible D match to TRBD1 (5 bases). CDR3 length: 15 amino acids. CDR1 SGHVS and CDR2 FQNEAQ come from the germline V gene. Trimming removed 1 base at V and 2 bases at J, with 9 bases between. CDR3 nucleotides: TGTGCCAGCAGCTTAGTGGTCAGGGCCTACAATGAGCAGTTCTTC. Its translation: CASSLVVRAYNEQFF.

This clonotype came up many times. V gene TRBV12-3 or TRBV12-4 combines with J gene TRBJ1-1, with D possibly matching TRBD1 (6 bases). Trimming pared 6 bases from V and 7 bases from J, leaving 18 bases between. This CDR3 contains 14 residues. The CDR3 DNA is TGTGCCAGCAGCGACACAGGGCGTGAATTTGAAGCTTTCTTT. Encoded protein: CASSDTGREFEAFF.

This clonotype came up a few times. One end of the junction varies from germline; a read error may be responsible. The CDR3 loop reads CVSSSGLAGPPQFF. The CDR3 nucleotides are TGTGTCAGCAGCTCGGGACTAGCGGGCCCCCCGCAGTTCTTC. This chain links TRBV7-2 with TRBJ2-1; 12 bases are a match to TRBD2. This CDR3 has 14 residues. CDR1 is SGHTA, CDR2 FQGNSA, per germline.

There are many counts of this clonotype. CDR3 bases: TGTGCCACCAGTGGCGACGACAGGGCCAATCAGCCCCAGCATTTT. This codes for CATSGDDRANQPQHF. The V gene is TRBV24-1, the J gene TRBJ1-5, with 7 bases lining up with TRBD1. Germline CDR1 is KGHDR and CDR2 is SFDVKD. The CDR3 is 15 residues long. J gave up 3 bases and V 5 bases, and 6 bases lay outside the gene matches.

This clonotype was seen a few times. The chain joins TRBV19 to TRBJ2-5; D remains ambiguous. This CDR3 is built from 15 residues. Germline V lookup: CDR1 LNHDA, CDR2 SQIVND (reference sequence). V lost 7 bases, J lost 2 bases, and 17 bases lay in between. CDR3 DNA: TGTGCCAGTATCCCCTCGACCTCACAGCAAGAGACCCAGTACTTC. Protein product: CASIPSTSQQETQYF. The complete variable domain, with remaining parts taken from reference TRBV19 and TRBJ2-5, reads DGGITQSPKYLFRKEGQNVTLSCEQNLNHDAMYWYRQDPGQGLRLIYYSQIVNDFQKGDIAEGYSVSREKKESFPLTVTSAQKNPTAFYLCASIPSTSQQETQYFGPGTRLLVL.

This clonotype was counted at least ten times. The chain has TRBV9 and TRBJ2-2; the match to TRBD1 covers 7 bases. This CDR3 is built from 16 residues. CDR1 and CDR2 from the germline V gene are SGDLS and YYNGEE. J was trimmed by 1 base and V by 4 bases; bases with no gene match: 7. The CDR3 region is CASSWERTGNTGELFF. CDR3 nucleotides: TGTGCCAGCAGCTGGGAGCGGACAGGGAACACCGGGGAGCTGTTTTTT.

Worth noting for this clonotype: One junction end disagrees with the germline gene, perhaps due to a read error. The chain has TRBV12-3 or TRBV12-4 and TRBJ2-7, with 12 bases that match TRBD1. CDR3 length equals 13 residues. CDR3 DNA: TGTGCCAGCAGTTTTAAAGGGACAGGGGGCCGCTGGTTC. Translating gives CASSFKGTGGRWF.

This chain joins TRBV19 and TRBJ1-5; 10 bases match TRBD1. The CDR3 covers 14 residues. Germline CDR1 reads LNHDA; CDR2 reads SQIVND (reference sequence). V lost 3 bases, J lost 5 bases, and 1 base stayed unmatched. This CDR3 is CASSMGTGDQPQHF. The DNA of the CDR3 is TGTGCCAGTAGTATGGGGACAGGGGATCAGCCCCAGCATTTT.

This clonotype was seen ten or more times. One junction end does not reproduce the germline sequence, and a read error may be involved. The CDR3 DNA is TGTGCCAGCACCCATTCAGAGTCCCAGTACTTC. Translated: CASTHSESQYF. The V gene is TRBV6-2 or TRBV6-3, the J gene TRBJ2-5; D unresolved. The CDR3 totals 11 residues. Germline values: CDR1 MNHEY, CDR2 SVGEGT.

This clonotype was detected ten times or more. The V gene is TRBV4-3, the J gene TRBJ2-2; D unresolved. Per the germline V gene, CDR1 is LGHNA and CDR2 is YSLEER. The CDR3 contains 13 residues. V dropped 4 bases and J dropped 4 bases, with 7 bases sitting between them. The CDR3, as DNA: TGCGCCAGCAGCCGCTGGGGCACCGGGGAGCTGTTTTTT. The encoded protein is CASSRWGTGELFF.

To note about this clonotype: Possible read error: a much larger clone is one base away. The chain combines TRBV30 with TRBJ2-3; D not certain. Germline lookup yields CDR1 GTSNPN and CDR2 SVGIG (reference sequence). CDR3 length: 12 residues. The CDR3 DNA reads TGTGCCTGGAGCACGGCGTCAGATATGCAGTATTTT. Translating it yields CAWSTASDMQYF.

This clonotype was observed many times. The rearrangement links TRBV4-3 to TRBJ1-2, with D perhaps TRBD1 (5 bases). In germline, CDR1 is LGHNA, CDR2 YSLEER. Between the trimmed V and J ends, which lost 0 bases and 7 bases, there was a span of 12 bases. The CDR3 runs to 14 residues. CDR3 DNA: TGCGCCAGCAGCCAAGATTGGTCGACAGCTGGCTACACCTTC. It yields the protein CASSQDWSTAGYTF.

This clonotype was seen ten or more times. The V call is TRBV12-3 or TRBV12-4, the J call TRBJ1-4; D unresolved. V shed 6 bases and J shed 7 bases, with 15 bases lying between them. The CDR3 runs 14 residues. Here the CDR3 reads CASSPTMVFEKLFF. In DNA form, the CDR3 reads TGTGCCAGCAGCCCTACGATGGTCTTTGAAAAACTGTTTTTT.

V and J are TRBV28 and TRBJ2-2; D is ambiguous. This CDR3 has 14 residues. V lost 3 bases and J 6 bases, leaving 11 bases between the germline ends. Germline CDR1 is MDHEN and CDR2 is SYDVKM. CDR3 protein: CASSLVRIAGELFF. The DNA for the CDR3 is TGTGCCAGCAGTTTGGTACGGATAGCCGGGGAGCTGTTTTTT.

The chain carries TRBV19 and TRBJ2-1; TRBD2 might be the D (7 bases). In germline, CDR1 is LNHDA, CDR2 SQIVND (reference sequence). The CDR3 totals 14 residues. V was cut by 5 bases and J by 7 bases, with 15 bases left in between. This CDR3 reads CASSPGGLRNEQFF. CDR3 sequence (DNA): TGTGCCAGTAGTCCCGGGGGGCTTCGGAATGAGCAGTTCTTC.